The T cell receptor beta chain described here comes from a study of blood T cell repertoires in COVID-19. Repertoires were generated with immunoSEQ multiplex PCR, while TCRdb's copy carries only in-frame clones and drops some. The sample includes some 100,000 clones, roughly four fifths of them seen just once. Germline V gives CDR1 SGHTA, CDR2 FQGNSA. V gave up 5 bases and J gave up 0 bases; unmatched junction bases: 5. This CDR3 spans 15 amino acids. This clone was detected a few times. Sequences were obtained from peripheral blood. This chain connects TRBV7-2 to TRBJ2-7, with TRBD1 matching over 9 bases. The clonotype comes from a human donor in a cohort sampled during active COVID-19. CDR3 nucleotide sequence: TGTGCCAGCAGCCCCGGGACAGGGAGCTCCTACGAGCAGTACTTC. As protein: CASSPGTGSSYEQYF.